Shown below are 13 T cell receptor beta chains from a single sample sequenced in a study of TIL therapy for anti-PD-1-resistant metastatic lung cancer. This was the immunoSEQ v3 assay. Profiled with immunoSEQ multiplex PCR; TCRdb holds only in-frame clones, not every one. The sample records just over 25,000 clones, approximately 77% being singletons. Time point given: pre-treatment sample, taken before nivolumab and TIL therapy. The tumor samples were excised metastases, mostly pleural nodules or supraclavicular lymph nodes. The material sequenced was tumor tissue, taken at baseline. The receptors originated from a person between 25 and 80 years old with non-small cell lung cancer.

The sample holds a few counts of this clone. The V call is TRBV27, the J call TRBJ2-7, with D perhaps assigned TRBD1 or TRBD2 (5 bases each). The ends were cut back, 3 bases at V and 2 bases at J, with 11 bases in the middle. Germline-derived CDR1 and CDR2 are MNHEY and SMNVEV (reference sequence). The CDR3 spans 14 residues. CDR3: CASSLIRDPYEQYF. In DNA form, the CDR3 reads TGTGCCAGCAGTTTGATCAGGGACCCCTACGAGCAGTACTTC.

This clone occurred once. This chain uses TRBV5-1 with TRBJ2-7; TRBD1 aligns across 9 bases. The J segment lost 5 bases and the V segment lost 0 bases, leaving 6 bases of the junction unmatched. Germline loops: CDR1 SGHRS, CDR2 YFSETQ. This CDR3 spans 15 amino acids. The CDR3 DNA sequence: TGCGCCAGCAGCTTGGGCCGGGACAGGGACCACGAGCAGTACTTC. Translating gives CASSLGRDRDHEQYF. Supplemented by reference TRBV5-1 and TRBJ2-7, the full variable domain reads KAGVTQTPRYLIKTRGQQVTLSCSPISGHRSVSWYQQTPGQGLQFLFEYFSETQRNKGNFPGRFSGRQFSNSRSEMNVSTLELGDSALYLCASSLGRDRDHEQYFGPGTRLTVT.

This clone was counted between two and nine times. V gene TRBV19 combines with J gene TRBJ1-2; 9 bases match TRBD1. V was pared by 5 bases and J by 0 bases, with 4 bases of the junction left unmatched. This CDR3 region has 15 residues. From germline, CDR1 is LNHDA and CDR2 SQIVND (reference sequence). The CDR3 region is CASSPRDRANYGYTF. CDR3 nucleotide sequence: TGTGCCAGTAGTCCCCGGGACAGGGCTAACTATGGCTACACCTTC. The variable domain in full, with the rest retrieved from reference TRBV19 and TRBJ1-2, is DGGITQSPKYLFRKEGQNVTLSCEQNLNHDAMYWYRQDPGQGLRLIYYSQIVNDFQKGDIAEGYSVSREKKESFPLTVTSAQKNPTAFYLCASSPRDRANYGYTFGSGTRLTVV.

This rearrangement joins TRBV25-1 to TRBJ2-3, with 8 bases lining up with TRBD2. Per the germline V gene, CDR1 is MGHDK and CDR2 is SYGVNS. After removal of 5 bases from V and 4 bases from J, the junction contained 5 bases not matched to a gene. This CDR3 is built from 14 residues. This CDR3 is CASSPGGASDTQYF. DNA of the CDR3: TGTGCCAGCAGTCCGGGGGGGGCGTCAGATACGCAGTATTTT.

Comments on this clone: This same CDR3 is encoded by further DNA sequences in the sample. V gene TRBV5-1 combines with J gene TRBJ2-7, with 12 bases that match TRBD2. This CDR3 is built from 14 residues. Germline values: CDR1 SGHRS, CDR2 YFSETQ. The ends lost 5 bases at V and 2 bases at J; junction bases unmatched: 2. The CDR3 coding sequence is TGCGCCAGCAGTCGGACTAGCGGGGCCTACGAGCAGTACTTC. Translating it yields CASSRTSGAYEQYF. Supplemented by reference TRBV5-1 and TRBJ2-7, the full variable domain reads KAGVTQTPRYLIKTRGQQVTLSCSPISGHRSVSWYQQTPGQGLQFLFEYFSETQRNKGNFPGRFSGRQFSNSRSEMNVSTLELGDSALYLCASSRTSGAYEQYFGPGTRLTVT.

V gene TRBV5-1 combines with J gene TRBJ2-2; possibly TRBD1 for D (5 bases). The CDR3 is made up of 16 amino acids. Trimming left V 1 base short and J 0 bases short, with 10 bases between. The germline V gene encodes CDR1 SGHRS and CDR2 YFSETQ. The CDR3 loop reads CASSLNAGSNTGELFF. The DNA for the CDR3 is TGCGCCAGCAGCTTGAATGCAGGGTCGAACACCGGGGAGCTGTTTTTT.

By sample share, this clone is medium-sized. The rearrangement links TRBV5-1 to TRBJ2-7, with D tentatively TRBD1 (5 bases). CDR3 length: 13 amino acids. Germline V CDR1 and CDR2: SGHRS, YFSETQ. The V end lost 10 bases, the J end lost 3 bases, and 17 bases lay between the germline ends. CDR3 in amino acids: CAWQRWGVYEQYF. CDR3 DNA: TGCGCCTGGCAGAGATGGGGCGTCTACGAGCAGTACTTC.

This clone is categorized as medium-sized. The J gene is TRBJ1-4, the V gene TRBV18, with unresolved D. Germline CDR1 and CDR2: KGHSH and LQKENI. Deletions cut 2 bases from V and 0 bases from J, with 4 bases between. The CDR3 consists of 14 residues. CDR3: CASSPTATNEKLFF. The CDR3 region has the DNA TGTGCCAGCTCACCAACAGCAACTAATGAAAAACTGTTTTTT.

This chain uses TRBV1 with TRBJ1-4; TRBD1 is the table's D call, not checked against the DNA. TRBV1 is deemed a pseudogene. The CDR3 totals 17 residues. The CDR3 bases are TGCACCAGCAGCCAAGGCTCCACAGGGGGCGTTATTGAAAAACTGTTTTTT. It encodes CTSSQGSTGGVIEKLFF.

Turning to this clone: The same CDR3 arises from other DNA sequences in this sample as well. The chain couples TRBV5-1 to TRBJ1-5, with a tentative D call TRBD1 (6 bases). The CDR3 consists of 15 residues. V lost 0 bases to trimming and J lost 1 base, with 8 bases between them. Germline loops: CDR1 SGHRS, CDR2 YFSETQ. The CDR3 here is CASSLGQGSNQPQHF. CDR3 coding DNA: TGCGCCAGCAGCTTGGGGCAGGGGAGCAATCAGCCCCAGCATTTT.

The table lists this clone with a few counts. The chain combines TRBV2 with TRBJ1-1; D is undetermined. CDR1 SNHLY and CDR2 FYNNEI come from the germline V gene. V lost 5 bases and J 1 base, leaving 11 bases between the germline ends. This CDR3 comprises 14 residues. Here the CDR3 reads CASSPRTGNTEAFF. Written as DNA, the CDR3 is TGTGCCAGCAGTCCTCGGACGGGGAACACTGAAGCTTTCTTT.

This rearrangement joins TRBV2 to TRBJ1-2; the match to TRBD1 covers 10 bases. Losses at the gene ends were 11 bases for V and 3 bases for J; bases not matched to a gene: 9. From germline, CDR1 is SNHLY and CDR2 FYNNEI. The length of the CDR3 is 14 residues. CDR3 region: CAGLTGGFDYGYTF. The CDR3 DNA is TGTGCCGGATTGACAGGGGGCTTTGACTATGGCTACACCTTC.

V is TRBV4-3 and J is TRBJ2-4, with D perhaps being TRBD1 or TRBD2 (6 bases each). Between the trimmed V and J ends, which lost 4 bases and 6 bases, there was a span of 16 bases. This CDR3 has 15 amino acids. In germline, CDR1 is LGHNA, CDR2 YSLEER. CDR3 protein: CASSPERGALNIQYF. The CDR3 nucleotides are TGCGCCAGCAGCCCCGAAAGGGGGGCTTTAAACATTCAGTACTTC.